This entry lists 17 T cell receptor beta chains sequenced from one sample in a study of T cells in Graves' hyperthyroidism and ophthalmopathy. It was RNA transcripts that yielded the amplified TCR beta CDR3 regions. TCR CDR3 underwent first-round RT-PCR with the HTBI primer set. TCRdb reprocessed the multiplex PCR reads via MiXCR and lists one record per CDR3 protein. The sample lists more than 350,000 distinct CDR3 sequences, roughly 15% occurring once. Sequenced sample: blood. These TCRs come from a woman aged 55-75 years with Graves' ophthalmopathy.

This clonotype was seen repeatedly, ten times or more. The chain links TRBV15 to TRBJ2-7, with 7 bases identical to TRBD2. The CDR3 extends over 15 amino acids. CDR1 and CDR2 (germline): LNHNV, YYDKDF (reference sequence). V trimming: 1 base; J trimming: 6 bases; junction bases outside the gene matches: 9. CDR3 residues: CATSRVRGRLIEQYF. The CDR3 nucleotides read TGTGCCACCAGCAGAGTCCGCGGGAGACTAATCGAGCAGTACTTC.

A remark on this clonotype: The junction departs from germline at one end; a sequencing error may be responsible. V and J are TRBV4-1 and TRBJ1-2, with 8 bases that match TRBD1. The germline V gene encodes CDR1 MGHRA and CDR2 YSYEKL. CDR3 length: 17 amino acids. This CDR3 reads CASSLLSEETPGGGYTF. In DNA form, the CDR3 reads TGTGCCAGCAGCCTTTTATCCGAGGAGACCCCAGGGGGCGGCTACACCTTC.

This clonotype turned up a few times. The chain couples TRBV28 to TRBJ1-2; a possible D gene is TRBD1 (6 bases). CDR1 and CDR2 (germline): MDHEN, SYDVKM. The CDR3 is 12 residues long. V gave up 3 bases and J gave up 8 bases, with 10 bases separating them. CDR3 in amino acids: CASSFPGGGYTF. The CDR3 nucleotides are TGTGCCAGCAGTTTCCCGGGGGGCGGCTACACCTTC.

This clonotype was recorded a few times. CDR3: CASSQVMDSNQPQHF. For the CDR3, the DNA is TGCGCCAGCAGCCAAGTTATGGATAGCAATCAGCCCCAGCATTTT. The genes are TRBV4-1 and TRBJ1-5; D not resolved. With 1 base removed from V and 0 bases from J, the gap between germline ends came to 7 bases. This CDR3 has 15 amino acids. CDR1 and CDR2 (germline): MGHRA, YSYEKL.

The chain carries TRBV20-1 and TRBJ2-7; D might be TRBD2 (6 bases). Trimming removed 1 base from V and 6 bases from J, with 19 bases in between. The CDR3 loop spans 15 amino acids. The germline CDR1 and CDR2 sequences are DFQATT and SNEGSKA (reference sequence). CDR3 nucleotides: TGCAGTGCTAGAGCCCAAGCGGGTACCTCCGTCGAGCAGTACTTC. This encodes CSARAQAGTSVEQYF.

The CDR3 DNA is TGTGCCAGCAGTTTAGGACGGGCCTCCTACGAGCAGTACTTC. Amino acids: CASSLGRASYEQYF. This chain connects TRBV6-5 to TRBJ2-7; D gene unclear. This CDR3 contains 14 residues. V shed 4 bases and J shed 0 bases, with 10 bases lying between them. Per the germline V gene, CDR1 is MNHEY and CDR2 is SVGAGI.

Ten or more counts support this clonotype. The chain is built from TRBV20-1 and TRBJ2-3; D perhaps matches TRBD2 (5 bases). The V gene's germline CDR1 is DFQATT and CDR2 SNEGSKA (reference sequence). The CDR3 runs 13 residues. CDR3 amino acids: CRLRPRDTDTQYF. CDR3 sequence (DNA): TGCAGACTCAGACCGAGGGACACAGATACGCAGTATTTT.

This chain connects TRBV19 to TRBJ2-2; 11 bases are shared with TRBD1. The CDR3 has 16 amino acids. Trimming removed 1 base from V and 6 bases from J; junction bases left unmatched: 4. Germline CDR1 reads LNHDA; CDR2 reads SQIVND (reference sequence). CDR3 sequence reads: CASSIARTGGPGELFF. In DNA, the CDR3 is TGTGCCAGTAGTATAGCCCGGACAGGGGGCCCCGGGGAGCTGTTTTTT.

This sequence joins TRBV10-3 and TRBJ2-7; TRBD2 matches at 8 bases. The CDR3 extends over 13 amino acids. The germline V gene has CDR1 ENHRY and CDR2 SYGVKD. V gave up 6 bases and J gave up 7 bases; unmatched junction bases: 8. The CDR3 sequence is CAIRGAGAVEQYF. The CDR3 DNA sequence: TGTGCCATCAGGGGAGCGGGAGCGGTTGAGCAGTACTTC.

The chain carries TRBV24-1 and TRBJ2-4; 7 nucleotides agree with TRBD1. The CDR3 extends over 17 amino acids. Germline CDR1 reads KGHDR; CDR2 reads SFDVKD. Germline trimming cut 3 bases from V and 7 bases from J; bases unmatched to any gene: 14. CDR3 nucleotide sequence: TGTGCCACCAGTGATAGCGGACAGGAACGAGAGGACAACATTCAGTACTTC. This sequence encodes CATSDSGQEREDNIQYF.

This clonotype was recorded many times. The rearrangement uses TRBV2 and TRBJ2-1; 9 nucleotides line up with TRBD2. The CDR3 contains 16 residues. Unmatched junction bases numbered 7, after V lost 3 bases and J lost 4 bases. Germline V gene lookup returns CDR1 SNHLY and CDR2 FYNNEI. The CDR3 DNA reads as TGTGCCAGCAGTGAGGGTCGACTAGCGGTATACAATGAGCAGTTCTTC. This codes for CASSEGRLAVYNEQFF.

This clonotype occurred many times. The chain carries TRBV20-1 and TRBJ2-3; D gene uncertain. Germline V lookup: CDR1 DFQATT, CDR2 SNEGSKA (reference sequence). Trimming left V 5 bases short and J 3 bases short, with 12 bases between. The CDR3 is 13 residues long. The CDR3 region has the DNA TGCAGTGCTGCCCGAACTTCGACAGATACGCAGTATTTT. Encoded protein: CSAARTSTDTQYF.

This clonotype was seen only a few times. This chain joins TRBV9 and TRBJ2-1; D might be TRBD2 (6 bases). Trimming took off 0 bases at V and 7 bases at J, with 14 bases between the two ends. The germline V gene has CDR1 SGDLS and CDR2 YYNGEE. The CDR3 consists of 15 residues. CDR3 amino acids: CASSVVGRPGNEQFF. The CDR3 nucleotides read TGTGCCAGCAGCGTAGTCGGGAGACCCGGGAATGAGCAGTTCTTC.

CDR3 protein: CASSQIAEVGYNEQFF. The CDR3 nucleotides are TGCGCCAGCAGCCAGATAGCGGAGGTGGGTTACAATGAGCAGTTCTTC. V and J are TRBV4-1 and TRBJ2-1; tentative D call: TRBD2 (6 bases). The CDR3 is 16 amino acids. V lost 3 bases and J 4 bases, leaving 16 bases between the germline ends. Germline V lookup: CDR1 MGHRA, CDR2 YSYEKL.

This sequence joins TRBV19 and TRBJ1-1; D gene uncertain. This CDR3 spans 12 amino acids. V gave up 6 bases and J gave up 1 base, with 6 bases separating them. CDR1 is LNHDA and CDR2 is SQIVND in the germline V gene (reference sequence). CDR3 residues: CASSPWNTEAFF. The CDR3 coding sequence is TGTGCCAGTAGCCCTTGGAACACTGAAGCTTTCTTT.

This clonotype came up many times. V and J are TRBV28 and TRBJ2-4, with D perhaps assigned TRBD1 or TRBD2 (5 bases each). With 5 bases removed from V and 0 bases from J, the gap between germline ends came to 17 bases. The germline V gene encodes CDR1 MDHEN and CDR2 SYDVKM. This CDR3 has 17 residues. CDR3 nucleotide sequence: TGTGCCAGCAGTAGGACACTTGGACTTCTAGCCAAAAACATTCAGTACTTC. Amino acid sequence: CASSRTLGLLAKNIQYF.

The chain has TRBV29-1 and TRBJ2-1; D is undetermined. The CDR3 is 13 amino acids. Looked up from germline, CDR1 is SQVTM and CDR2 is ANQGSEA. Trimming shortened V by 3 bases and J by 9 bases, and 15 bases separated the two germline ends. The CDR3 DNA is TGCAGCGTTGAGACGACAAGTTCGGGTGAGCAGTTCTTC. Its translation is CSVETTSSGEQFF.